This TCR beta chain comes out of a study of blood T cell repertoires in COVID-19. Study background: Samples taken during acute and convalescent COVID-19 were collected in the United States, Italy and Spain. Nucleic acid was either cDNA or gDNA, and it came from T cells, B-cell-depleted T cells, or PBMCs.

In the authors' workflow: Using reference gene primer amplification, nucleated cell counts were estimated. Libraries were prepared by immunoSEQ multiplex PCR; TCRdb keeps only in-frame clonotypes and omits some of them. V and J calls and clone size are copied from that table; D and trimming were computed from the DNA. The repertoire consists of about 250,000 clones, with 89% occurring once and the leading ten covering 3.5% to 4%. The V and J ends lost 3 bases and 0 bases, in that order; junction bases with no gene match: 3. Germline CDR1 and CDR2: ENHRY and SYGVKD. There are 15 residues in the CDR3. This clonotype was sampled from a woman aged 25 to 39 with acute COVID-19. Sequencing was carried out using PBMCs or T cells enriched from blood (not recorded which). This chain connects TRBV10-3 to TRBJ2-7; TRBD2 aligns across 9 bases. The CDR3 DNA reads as TGTGCCATCAGTGAAGGCGGGGGGGCCTCCTACGAGCAGTACTTC. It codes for CAISEGGGASYEQYF.